This is a list of T cell receptor beta chains from one sample in a study of cytotoxic CD8 clonotypes in ibrutinib-treated CLL. Profiling relied on immunoSEQ multiplex PCR, and the TCRdb table lists in-frame clones only, not all of them. This sample has about 130,000 clones, with around four fifths found just once. Sample: PBMCs, taken after 24 months of ibrutinib treatment. Receptor source: a human donor with chronic lymphocytic leukemia. The CDR3 runs from the conserved cysteine through the conserved F or W. A D gene is named only where the DNA matches it firmly.

d_call | v_call | cdr3_aa
TRBD1 | TRBV27 | CASSDTGTGNQPQHF
. | TRBV10-3 | CAIREANEKLFF
. | TRBV19 | CASSIVWGAGEAFF
. | TRBV19 | CASSNAMSTEAFF
. | TRBV9 | CASSAKEAKNIQYF
TRBD2 | TRBV7-2 | CASSLWRGASTDTQYF
. | TRBV18 | CASSPLSGELFF
. | TRBV6-1 | CASKVQESTDTQYF
TRBD2 | TRBV6-5 | CASSYSPVGGSKQFF
. | TRBV19 | CARGPPGLGGSHTEAFF
. | TRBV25-1 | CASSEQGNTIYF